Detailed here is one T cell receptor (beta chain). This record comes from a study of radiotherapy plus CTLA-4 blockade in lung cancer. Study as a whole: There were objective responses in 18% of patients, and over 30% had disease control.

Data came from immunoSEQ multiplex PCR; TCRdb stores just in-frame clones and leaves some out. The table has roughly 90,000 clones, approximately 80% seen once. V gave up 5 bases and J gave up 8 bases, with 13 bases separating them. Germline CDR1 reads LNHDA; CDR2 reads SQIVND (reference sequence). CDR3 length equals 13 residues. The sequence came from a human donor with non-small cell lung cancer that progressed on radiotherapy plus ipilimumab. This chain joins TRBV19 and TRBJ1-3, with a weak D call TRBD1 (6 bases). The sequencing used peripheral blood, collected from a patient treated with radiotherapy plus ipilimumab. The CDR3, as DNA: TGTGCCAGTAGTCGGGGGGGCGCGGACACCATATATTTT. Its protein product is CASSRGGADTIYF.